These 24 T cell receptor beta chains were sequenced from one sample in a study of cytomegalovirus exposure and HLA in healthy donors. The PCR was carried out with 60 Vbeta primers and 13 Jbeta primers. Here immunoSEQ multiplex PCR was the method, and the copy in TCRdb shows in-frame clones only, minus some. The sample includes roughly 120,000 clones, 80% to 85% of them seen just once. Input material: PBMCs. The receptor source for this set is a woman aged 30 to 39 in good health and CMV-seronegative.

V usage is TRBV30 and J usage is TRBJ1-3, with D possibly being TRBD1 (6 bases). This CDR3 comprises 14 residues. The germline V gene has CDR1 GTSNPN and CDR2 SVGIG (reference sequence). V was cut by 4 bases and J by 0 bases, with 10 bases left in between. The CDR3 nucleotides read TGTGCCTGGAATACAGGGCGCTCTGGAAACACCATATATTTT. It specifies CAWNTGRSGNTIYF. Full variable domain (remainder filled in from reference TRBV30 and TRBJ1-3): SQTIHQWPATLVQPVGSPLSLECTVEGTSNPNLYWYRQAAGRGLQLLFYSVGIGQISSEVPQNLSASRPQDRQFILSSKKLLLSDSGFYLCAWNTGRSGNTIYFGEGSWLTVV.

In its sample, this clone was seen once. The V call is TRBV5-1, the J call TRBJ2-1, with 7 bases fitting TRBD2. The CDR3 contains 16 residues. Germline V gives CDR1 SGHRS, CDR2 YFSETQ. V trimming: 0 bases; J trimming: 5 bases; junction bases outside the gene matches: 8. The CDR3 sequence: CASSLVGRAGDNEQFF. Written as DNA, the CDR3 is TGCGCCAGCAGCTTGGTAGGGAGGGCGGGCGACAATGAGCAGTTCTTC.

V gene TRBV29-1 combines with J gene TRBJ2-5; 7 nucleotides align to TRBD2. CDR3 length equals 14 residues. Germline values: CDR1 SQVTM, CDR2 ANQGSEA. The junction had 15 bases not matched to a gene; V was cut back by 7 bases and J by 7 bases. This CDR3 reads CSGRGAGAVGTQYF. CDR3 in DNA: TGCAGCGGCCGCGGGGCGGGAGCGGTAGGGACCCAGTACTTC.

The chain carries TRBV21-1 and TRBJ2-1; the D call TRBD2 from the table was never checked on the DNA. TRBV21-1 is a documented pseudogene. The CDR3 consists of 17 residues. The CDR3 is CASSKNTSGSSYNEQFF. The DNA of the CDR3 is TGTGCCAGCAGCAAGAATACTAGCGGGAGCTCCTACAATGAGCAGTTCTTC.

CDR3 sequence (DNA): TGTGCCAGCAGCTTAGAACAAGCGCGACAGCAAGAGACCCAGTACTTC. Translated: CASSLEQARQQETQYF. V usage is TRBV11-1 and J usage is TRBJ2-5; perhaps TRBD1 as D (5 bases). V was shortened by 1 base and J by 2 bases, with 14 bases between the two germline ends. Looked up from germline, CDR1 is SGHAT and CDR2 is FQDESV (reference sequence). CDR3 length: 16 amino acids.

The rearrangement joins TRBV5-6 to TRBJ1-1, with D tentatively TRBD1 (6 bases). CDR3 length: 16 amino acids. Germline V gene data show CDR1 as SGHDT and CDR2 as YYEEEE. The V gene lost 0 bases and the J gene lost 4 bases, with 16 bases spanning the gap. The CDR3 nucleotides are TGTGCCAGCAGCTTGGATGGGGGGGGCTTAGGCACTGAAGCTTTCTTT. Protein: CASSLDGGGLGTEAFF. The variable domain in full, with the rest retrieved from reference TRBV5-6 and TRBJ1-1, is DAGVTQSPTHLIKTRGQQVTLRCSPKSGHDTVSWYQQALGQGPQFIFQYYEEEERQRGNFPDRFSGHQFPNYSSELNVNALLLGDSALYLCASSLDGGGLGTEAFFGQGTRLTVV.

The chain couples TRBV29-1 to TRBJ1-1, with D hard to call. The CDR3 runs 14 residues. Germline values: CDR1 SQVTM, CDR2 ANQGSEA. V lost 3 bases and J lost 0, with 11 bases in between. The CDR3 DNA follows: TGCAGCGTTGAGGTGGGCCCGGTGAACACTGAAGCTTTCTTT. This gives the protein CSVEVGPVNTEAFF.

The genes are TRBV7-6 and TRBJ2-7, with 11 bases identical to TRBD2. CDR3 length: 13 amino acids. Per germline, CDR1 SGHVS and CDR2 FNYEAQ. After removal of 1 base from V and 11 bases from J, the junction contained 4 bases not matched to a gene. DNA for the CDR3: TGTGCCAGCAGCTTAGGGCTAGCGGGAGGTGAGTACTTC. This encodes CASSLGLAGGEYF. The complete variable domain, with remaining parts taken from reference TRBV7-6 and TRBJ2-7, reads GAGVSQSPRYKVTKRGQDVALRCDPISGHVSLYWYRQALGQGPEFLTYFNYEAQQDKSGLPNDRFSAERPEGSISTLTIQRTEQRDSAMYRCASSLGLAGGEYFGPGTRLTVT.

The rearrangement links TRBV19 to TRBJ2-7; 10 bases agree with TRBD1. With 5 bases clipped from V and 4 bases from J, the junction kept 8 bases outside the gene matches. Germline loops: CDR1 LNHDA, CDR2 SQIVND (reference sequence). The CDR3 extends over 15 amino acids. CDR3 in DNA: TGTGCCAGTAGTCCTCGGGACAGGGGTCCATACGAGCAGTACTTC. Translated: CASSPRDRGPYEQYF.

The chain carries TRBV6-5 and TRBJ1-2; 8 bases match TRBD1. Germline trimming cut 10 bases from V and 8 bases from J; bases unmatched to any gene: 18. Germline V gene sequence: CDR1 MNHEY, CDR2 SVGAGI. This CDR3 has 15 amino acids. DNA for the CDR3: TGTGCCACCACAAAGTTCGGACAGGGTGGTTCGGGCTACACCTTC. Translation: CATTKFGQGGSGYTF.

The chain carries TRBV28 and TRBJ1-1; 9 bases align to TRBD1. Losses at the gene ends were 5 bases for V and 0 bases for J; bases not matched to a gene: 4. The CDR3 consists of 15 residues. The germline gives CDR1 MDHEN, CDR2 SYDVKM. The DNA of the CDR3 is TGTGCCAGCAGTGTACAGGGGGCGATGAACACTGAAGCTTTCTTT. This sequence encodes CASSVQGAMNTEAFF.

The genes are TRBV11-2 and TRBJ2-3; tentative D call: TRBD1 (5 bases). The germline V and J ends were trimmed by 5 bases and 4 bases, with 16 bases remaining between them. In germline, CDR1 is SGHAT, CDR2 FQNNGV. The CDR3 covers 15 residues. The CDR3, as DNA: TGTGCCAGCAGCCCAAGGGGCGGCCCTGCAGATACGCAGTATTTT. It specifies CASSPRGGPADTQYF.

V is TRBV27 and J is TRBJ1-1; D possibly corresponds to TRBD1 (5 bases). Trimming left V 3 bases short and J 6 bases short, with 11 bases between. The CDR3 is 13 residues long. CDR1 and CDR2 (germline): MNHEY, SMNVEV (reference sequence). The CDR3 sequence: CASSFSGMAEAFF. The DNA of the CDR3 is TGTGCCAGCAGTTTCTCAGGGATGGCTGAAGCTTTCTTT.

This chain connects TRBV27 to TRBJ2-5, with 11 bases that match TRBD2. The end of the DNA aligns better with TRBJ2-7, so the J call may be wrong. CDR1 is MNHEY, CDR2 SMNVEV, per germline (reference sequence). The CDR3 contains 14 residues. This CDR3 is CASSGTSGNYEQYF. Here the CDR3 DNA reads TGTGCCAGCAGTGGGACTAGCGGAAACTACGAGCAGTACTTC.

The CDR3, as DNA: TGCGCCAGCAGCTTCTCCGGGGCAGGGGCCACCTCCTACAATGAGCAGTTCTTC. It encodes CASSFSGAGATSYNEQFF. This chain uses TRBV5-1 with TRBJ2-1; D is possibly TRBD1 (6 bases). V was clipped by 2 bases and J by 0 bases, with 18 bases between them. From germline, CDR1 is SGHRS and CDR2 YFSETQ. CDR3 length: 18 residues.

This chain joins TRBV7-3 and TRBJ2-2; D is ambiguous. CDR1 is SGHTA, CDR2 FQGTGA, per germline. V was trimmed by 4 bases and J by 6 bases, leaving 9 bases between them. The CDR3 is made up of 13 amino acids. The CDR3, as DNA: TGTGCCAGCAGCTCCCTTTCGTCCGGGGAGCTGTTTTTT. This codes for CASSSLSSGELFF. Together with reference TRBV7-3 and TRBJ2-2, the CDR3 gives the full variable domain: GAGVSQTPSNKVTEKGKYVELRCDPISGHTALYWYRQSLGQGPEFLIYFQGTGAADDSGLPNDRFFAVRPEGSVSTLKIQRTERGDSAVYLCASSSLSSGELFFGEGSRLTVL.

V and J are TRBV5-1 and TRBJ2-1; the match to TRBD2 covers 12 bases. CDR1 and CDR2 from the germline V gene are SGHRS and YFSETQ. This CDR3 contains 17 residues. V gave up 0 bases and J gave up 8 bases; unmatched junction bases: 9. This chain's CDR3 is CASSLGLAGGRGDEQFF. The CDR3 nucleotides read TGCGCCAGCAGCTTGGGTCTAGCGGGAGGGCGGGGTGATGAGCAGTTCTTC. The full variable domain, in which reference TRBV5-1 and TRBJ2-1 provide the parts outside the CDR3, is KAGVTQTPRYLIKTRGQQVTLSCSPISGHRSVSWYQQTPGQGLQFLFEYFSETQRNKGNFPGRFSGRQFSNSRSEMNVSTLELGDSALYLCASSLGLAGGRGDEQFFGPGTRLTVL.

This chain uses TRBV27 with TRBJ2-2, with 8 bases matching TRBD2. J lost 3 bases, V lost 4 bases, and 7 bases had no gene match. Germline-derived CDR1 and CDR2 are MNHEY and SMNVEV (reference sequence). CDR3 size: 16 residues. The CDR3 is CASSSIAGWDTGELFF. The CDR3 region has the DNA TGTGCCAGCAGTTCTATAGCGGGATGGGACACCGGGGAGCTGTTTTTT.

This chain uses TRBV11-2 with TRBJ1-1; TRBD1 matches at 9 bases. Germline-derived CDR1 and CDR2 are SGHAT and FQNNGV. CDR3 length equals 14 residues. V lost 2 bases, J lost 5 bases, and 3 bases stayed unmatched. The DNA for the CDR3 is TGTGCCAGCAGCTTACGACAGGGGGAAACTGAAGCTTTCTTT. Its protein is CASSLRQGETEAFF.

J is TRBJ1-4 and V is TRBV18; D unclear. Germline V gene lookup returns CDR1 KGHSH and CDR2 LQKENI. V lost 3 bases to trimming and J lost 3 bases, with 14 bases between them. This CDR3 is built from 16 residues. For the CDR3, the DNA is TGTGCCAGCTCACCTCCGAGCGCGAAACCTAATGAAAAACTGTTTTTT. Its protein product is CASSPPSAKPNEKLFF.

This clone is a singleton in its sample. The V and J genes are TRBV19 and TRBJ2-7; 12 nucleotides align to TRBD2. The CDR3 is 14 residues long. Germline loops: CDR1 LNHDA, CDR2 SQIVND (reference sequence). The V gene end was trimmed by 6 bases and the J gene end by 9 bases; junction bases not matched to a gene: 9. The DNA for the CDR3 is TGTGCCAGTAGCCCGACTAGCGGGAGAAGCGGGCAGTACTTC. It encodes CASSPTSGRSGQYF. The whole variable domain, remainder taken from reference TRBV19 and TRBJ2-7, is DGGITQSPKYLFRKEGQNVTLSCEQNLNHDAMYWYRQDPGQGLRLIYYSQIVNDFQKGDIAEGYSVSREKKESFPLTVTSAQKNPTAFYLCASSPTSGRSGQYFGPGTRLTVT.

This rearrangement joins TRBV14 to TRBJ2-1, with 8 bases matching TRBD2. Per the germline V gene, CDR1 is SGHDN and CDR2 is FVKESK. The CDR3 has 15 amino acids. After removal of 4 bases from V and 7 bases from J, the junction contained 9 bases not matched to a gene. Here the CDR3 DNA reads TGTGCCAGCAGCCCCTATAGCGGGATAGTGAATGAGCAGTTCTTC. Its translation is CASSPYSGIVNEQFF.

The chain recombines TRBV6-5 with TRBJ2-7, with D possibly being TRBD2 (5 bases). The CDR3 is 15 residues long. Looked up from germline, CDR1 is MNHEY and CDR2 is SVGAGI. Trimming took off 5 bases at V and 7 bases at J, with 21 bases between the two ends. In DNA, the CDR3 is TGTGCCAGCAGTGACTTGGTGAGGGTTCCCCTGGAGCAGTACTTC. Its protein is CASSDLVRVPLEQYF.

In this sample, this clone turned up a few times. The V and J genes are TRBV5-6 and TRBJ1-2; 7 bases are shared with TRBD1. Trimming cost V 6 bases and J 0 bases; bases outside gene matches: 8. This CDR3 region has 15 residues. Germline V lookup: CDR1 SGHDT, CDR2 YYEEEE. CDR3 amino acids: CASTRNRGANYGYTF. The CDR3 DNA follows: TGTGCCAGCACCAGGAACAGGGGAGCTAACTATGGCTACACCTTC. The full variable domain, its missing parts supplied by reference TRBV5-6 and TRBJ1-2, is DAGVTQSPTHLIKTRGQQVTLRCSPKSGHDTVSWYQQALGQGPQFIFQYYEEEERQRGNFPDRFSGHQFPNYSSELNVNALLLGDSALYLCASTRNRGANYGYTFGSGTRLTVV.